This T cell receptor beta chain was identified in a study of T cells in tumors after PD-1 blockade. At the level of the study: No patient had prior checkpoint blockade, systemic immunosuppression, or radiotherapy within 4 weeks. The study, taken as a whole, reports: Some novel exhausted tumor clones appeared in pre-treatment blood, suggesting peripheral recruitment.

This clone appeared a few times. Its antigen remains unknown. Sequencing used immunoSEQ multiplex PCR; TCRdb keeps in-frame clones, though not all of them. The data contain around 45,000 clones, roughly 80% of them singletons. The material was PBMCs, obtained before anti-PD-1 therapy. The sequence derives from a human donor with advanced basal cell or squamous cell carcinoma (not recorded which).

This chain's CDR3 is CASSLAAVKTPLAGELFF. The CDR3 DNA reads as TGTGCCAGCAGCTTGGCGGCTGTTAAGACCCCCCTAGCCGGGGAGCTGTTTTTT. This chain joins TRBV5-4 and TRBJ2-2; D unclear. The CDR3 sequence is 18 residues long. Per germline, CDR1 SGHNT and CDR2 YYREEE (reference sequence). Trimming removed 0 bases from V and 6 bases from J, with 21 bases in between. The full variable domain, its missing parts supplied by reference TRBV5-4 and TRBJ2-2, is ETGVTQSPTHLIKTRGQQVTLRCSSQSGHNTVSWYQQALGQGPQFIFQYYREEENGRGNFPPRFSGLQFPNYSSELNVNALELDDSALYLCASSLAAVKTPLAGELFFGEGSRLTVL.